Listed here are 25 T cell receptor beta chains from one sample, sequenced in a study of regulatory T cells in long-lasting Graves disease. Time point reported: persistent/refractory GD, antithyroid drugs over 5 years with positive TRAb. Isolated PBMC RNA provided the starting material for the TCR library. Building the TCR beta libraries relied on iRepertoire HTBI primers, and CDR3 regions underwent Arm-PCR. TCRdb re-analysed the multiplex PCR reads in MiXCR, keeping a single row per CDR3 protein. This sample has approximately 500,000 distinct CDR3 sequences, with roughly 21% found just once. The sample here was peripheral blood mononuclear cells (PBMCs), taken when the disease was refractory, from a patient treated with antithyroid drugs. The origin of the receptors is a female donor with Graves disease.

This clonotype was seen repeatedly, ten times or more. The CDR3 reads CASSPPPDILVPIGNTIYF. DNA of the CDR3: TGTGCCAGCAGTCCCCCCCCTGATATCTTAGTCCCTATCGGAAACACCATATATTTT. The genes are TRBV28 and TRBJ1-3; D gene ambiguous. This CDR3 contains 19 residues. V shed 5 bases and J shed 4 bases, with 27 bases lying between them. From germline, CDR1 is MDHEN and CDR2 SYDVKM. The variable domain in full, with the rest retrieved from reference TRBV28 and TRBJ1-3, is DVKVTQSSRYLVKRTGEKVFLECVQDMDHENMFWYRQDPGLGLRLIYFSYDVKMKEKGDIPEGYSVSREKKERFSLILESASTNQTSMYLCASSPPPDILVPIGNTIYFGEGSWLTVV.

This clonotype has at least ten counts. This sequence joins TRBV2 and TRBJ1-2, with TRBD1 as a possible D gene (6 bases). The CDR3 has 12 amino acids. The germline V gene has CDR1 SNHLY and CDR2 FYNNEI. V shed 6 bases and J shed 4 bases, with 9 bases lying between them. CDR3 coding DNA: TGTGCCAGCAGCGGGGGGCCCTATGGCTACACCTTC. The encoded protein is CASSGGPYGYTF.

As for this clonotype: Given a far larger clone just one base away, this is likely a sequencing read error. CDR3 nucleotide sequence: TGTGCCAGCAGTTTATATCAGGGTGCGTCCTACGGGCAGTACTTC. Its translation is CASSLYQGASYGQYF. This rearrangement joins TRBV28 to TRBJ2-5, with TRBD1 as a possible D gene (5 bases). Trimming stripped 1 base from V and 11 bases from J, with 20 bases between. This CDR3 is built from 15 residues. CDR1 is MDHEN, CDR2 SYDVKM, per germline.

The chain combines TRBV27 with TRBJ2-2, with a weak D call TRBD2 (6 bases). CDR3 length: 17 amino acids. The V and J ends lost 2 bases and 5 bases respectively, with 18 bases between them. CDR1 is MNHEY and CDR2 is SMNVEV in the germline V gene (reference sequence). The CDR3 DNA sequence: TGTGCCAGCAGTTTAAATTCTGTGACTAGGTTTACCGGGGAGCTGTTTTTT. Protein sequence: CASSLNSVTRFTGELFF.

The V and J genes are TRBV11-2 and TRBJ2-7, with 13 nucleotides matching TRBD2. The ends lost 4 bases at V and 0 bases at J; junction bases unmatched: 15. From germline, CDR1 is SGHAT and CDR2 FQNNGV. The CDR3 runs to 20 residues. The CDR3 DNA sequence: TGTGCCAGCAGCTCCCCATACGGACTAGCGGGAGCGAAGAGCTCCTACGAGCAGTACTTC. Protein: CASSSPYGLAGAKSSYEQYF.

The V gene is TRBV28, the J gene TRBJ2-7; no firm D call. The CDR3 contains 16 residues. The V gene's germline CDR1 is MDHEN and CDR2 SYDVKM. V gave up 6 bases and J gave up 7 bases, with 25 bases separating them. The CDR3 loop reads CASSWSQAEKLDEQYF. The CDR3 DNA follows: TGTGCCAGCAGCTGGTCCCAGGCAGAGAAGTTGGATGAGCAGTACTTC.

The chain recombines TRBV24-1 with TRBJ2-3; either TRBD1 or TRBD2 may supply D (5 bases each). V gave up 3 bases and J gave up 2 bases, with 11 bases separating them. CDR1 is KGHDR and CDR2 is SFDVKD in the germline V gene. CDR3 length: 15 amino acids. CDR3 bases: TGTGCCACCAGTGATCCGGGGCTCTTCACAGATACGCAGTATTTT. Protein sequence: CATSDPGLFTDTQYF.

The chain employs TRBV5-5 and TRBJ2-3, with D uncertain. Germline CDR1 and CDR2: SGHKS and YYEKEE (reference sequence). CDR3 size: 13 residues. Trimming pared 0 bases from V and 6 bases from J, leaving 8 bases between. CDR3 DNA: TGTGCCAGCAGCTTGGGTGATAGGGATACGCAGTATTTT. Translating gives CASSLGDRDTQYF.

This clonotype was detected ten times or more. The V gene is TRBV2, the J gene TRBJ1-1; D unclear. Germline V gene data show CDR1 as SNHLY and CDR2 as FYNNEI. The CDR3 runs to 13 residues. Trimming stripped 5 bases from V and 1 base from J, with 8 bases between. The CDR3 nucleotides are TGTGCCAGCAGTCCCGAGCGGAACACTGAAGCTTTCTTT. Encoded protein: CASSPERNTEAFF.

This clonotype has only a few counts. This CDR3 reads CASSLMGSGANVLTF. CDR3 coding DNA: TGTGCCAGCAGCTTAATGGGCTCTGGGGCCAACGTCCTGACTTTC. The rearrangement uses TRBV7-9 and TRBJ2-6; D gene uncertain. The germline V gene has CDR1 SEHNR and CDR2 FQNEAQ (reference sequence). The CDR3 is 15 residues long. With 2 bases removed from V and 0 bases from J, the gap between germline ends came to 5 bases.

This rearrangement joins TRBV5-4 to TRBJ2-7; 7 nucleotides match TRBD1. Trimming at V came to 0 bases and at J to 3 bases, leaving 6 bases not matched to a gene. The CDR3 is 15 residues long. Germline V CDR1 and CDR2: SGHNT, YYREEE (reference sequence). The CDR3 spells CASSLGGDRVYEQYF. The CDR3, as DNA: TGTGCCAGCAGCTTGGGGGGTGACAGGGTCTACGAGCAGTACTTC.

This clonotype was found many times. The V call is TRBV11-2, the J call TRBJ2-4; D ambiguous. V lost 0 bases and J lost 5, with 2 bases in between. Looked up from germline, CDR1 is SGHAT and CDR2 is FQNNGV. This CDR3 region has 12 residues. The CDR3 loop is CASSLDQNIQYF. Written as DNA, the CDR3 is TGTGCCAGCAGCTTAGATCAAAACATTCAGTACTTC.

This clonotype showed up just once. This may be a read error, as it is one base from a much larger clone. V gene TRBV30 combines with J gene TRBJ1-1, with a weak D call TRBD1 (5 bases). Germline CDR1 and CDR2: GTSNPN and SVGIG (reference sequence). CDR3 length: 13 residues. For the CDR3, the DNA is TGTGCCCGGAGTGTTCAGGGCGTCACTGAAGCTTTCTTT. This gives the protein CARSVQGVTEAFF.

This clonotype has only a few counts. V and J are TRBV7-2 and TRBJ2-2; D is tentatively TRBD1 or TRBD2 (6 bases each). Deletions cut 8 bases from V and 2 bases from J, with 9 bases between. The germline CDR1 and CDR2 sequences are SGHTA and FQGNSA. This CDR3 has 13 residues. The CDR3 DNA is TGTGCCAGCGGGGGGCCTAACACCGGGGAGCTGTTTTTT. Translated: CASGGPNTGELFF. Using reference TRBV7-2 and TRBJ2-2 for the parts outside the CDR3, the full variable domain is GAGVSQSPSNKVTEKGKDVELRCDPISGHTALYWYRQSLGQGLEFLIYFQGNSAPDKSGLPSDRFSAERTGGSVSTLTIQRTQQEDSAVYLCASGGPNTGELFFGEGSRLTVL.

This clonotype appeared many times. The CDR3 loop reads CAWSLGVGYTF. CDR3 bases: TGTGCCTGGAGTCTAGGGGTTGGCTACACCTTC. The chain uses TRBV30 and TRBJ1-2, with a tentative D call TRBD1 (5 bases). The CDR3 extends over 11 amino acids. V lost 2 bases and J 7 bases, leaving 8 bases between the germline ends. Per germline, CDR1 GTSNPN and CDR2 SVGIG (reference sequence). Full variable domain (remainder filled in from reference TRBV30 and TRBJ1-2): SQTIHQWPATLVQPVGSPLSLECTVEGTSNPNLYWYRQAAGRGLQLLFYSVGIGQISSEVPQNLSASRPQDRQFILSSKKLLLSDSGFYLCAWSLGVGYTFGSGTRLTVV.

This clonotype was seen many times. The chain has TRBV6-5 and TRBJ2-7; 15 bases are shared with TRBD2. The CDR3 consists of 16 residues. The germline gives CDR1 MNHEY, CDR2 SVGAGI. The junction had 4 bases not matched to a gene; V was cut back by 4 bases and J by 3 bases. This chain's CDR3 is CASSSPGLAGGYEQYF. The CDR3 bases are TGTGCCAGCAGTTCACCGGGACTAGCGGGGGGCTACGAGCAGTACTTC.

There are a few counts of this clonotype. The J gene is TRBJ2-5, the V gene TRBV10-1, with 11 positions matching TRBD2. CDR1 is WNHNN, CDR2 SYGVQD, per germline (reference sequence). Trimming took 4 bases from V and 2 from J; bases not matched to a gene: 6. The CDR3 loop spans 16 amino acids. CDR3 coding DNA: TGCGCCAGCAGTGGAGGGACTAGCGGAGCTCAAGAGACCCAGTACTTC. This encodes CASSGGTSGAQETQYF.

This clonotype has just a few counts. This rearrangement joins TRBV6-2 or TRBV6-3 to TRBJ1-5, with D hard to call. Per germline, CDR1 MNHEY and CDR2 SVGEGT. V gave up 5 bases and J gave up 1 base, with 12 bases separating them. The CDR3 length is 15 residues. The CDR3 DNA reads as TGTGCCAGCAGTAGGAGGGTGGGCAGCAATCAGCCCCAGCATTTT. Its protein is CASSRRVGSNQPQHF.

The chain joins TRBV5-6 to TRBJ2-4; D call uncertain. Germline CDR1 SGHDT, CDR2 YYEEEE. The CDR3 spans 16 residues. V was cut by 3 bases and J by 0 bases, with 13 bases left in between. The CDR3 DNA follows: TGTGCCAGCAGCTACTTCGGCAACCTAGCCAAAAACATTCAGTACTTC. It translates to CASSYFGNLAKNIQYF.

This clonotype occurred once. The genes are TRBV7-9 and TRBJ1-2, with D maybe TRBD1 (5 bases). V lost 1 base and J 7 bases, leaving 16 bases between the germline ends. CDR1 SEHNR and CDR2 FQNEAQ come from the germline V gene (reference sequence). CDR3 length: 15 residues. In DNA, the CDR3 is TGTGCCAGCAGCTTAGAGGCCCGGGGGGAGCGTGGCTACACCTTC. The encoded protein is CASSLEARGERGYTF.

This clonotype was observed many times. This chain joins TRBV12-3 or TRBV12-4 and TRBJ1-2, with no clear D. The CDR3 totals 12 residues. V was trimmed by 1 base and J by 8 bases, leaving 8 bases between them. In nucleotides, the CDR3 is TGTGCCAGCAGTTTAGACAGCGAAGGCTACACCTTC. This encodes CASSLDSEGYTF.

Only a few counts were recorded for this clonotype. One end of the junction is discordant with germline, which a read error may explain. This chain connects TRBV7-9 to TRBJ2-7; possibly TRBD1 or TRBD2 for D (6 bases each). The germline gives CDR1 SEHNR, CDR2 FQNEAQ (reference sequence). The CDR3 has 14 amino acids. CDR3: CASSLATGVGEQYF. In DNA, the CDR3 is TGTGCCAGCAGCCTAGCGACAGGAGTGGGGGAGCAGTACTTC.

This chain connects TRBV3-1 to TRBJ1-3; D not resolved. The V end lost 8 bases, the J end lost 4 bases, and 15 bases lay between the germline ends. Germline V lookup: CDR1 LGHDT, CDR2 YNNKEL (reference sequence). The CDR3 totals 14 residues. CDR3 sequence reads: CASSEGSRGNTIYF. CDR3 in DNA: TGTGCCAGCTCAGAGGGTTCGCGAGGAAACACCATATATTTT.

The chain uses TRBV10-3 and TRBJ1-2; D might be TRBD1 (5 bases). Germline V gene data show CDR1 as ENHRY and CDR2 as SYGVKD. Trimming cost V 9 bases and J 8 bases, with 16 bases left between them. There are 12 residues in the CDR3. The chain's CDR3 is CAIPGLRGGYTF. CDR3 DNA: TGTGCCATACCGGGACTCCGCGGGGGCTACACCTTC.

This clonotype was seen at least ten times. The gene calls are TRBV12-3 or TRBV12-4 and TRBJ1-2; D not certain. The CDR3 runs to 14 residues. Trimming cost V 2 bases and J 2 bases, with 9 bases left between them. The CDR3 sequence is CASSLKAQNYGYTF. In DNA form, the CDR3 reads TGTGCCAGCAGTTTAAAGGCGCAAAACTATGGCTACACCTTC.